This TCR beta chain was identified during a study of CD8 T cells in ankylosing spondylitis. Findings and caveats of the study: Some of the motif variants had earlier been found in reactive arthritis patients' fluid and blood. There was a TCR beta motif, made of several highly homologous variants, that appeared characteristic of ankylosing spondylitis blood. From matched ankylosing spondylitis synovial fluid, disease-linked clones were reportedly recovered at significantly enriched levels.

This clonotype was detected ten times or more. Its antigen is unknown. V lost 0 bases and J 1 base, leaving 7 bases between the germline ends. This CDR3 is built from 14 residues. The germline V gene has CDR1 SGDLS and CDR2 YYNGEE. Molecular-barcoded quantitative 5'-RACE produced these TCR beta libraries. TCRdb re-derived calls from the 5' RACE reads in MiXCR, one entry per CDR3 protein. The sample has some 40,000 distinct CDR3 sequences; less than 4% are singletons. Specimen: blood, either unsorted or a sorted T cell fraction (not recorded which). This chain uses TRBV9 with TRBJ2-5, with D unclear. The receptor's source is a male donor with ankylosing spondylitis or in good health (not recorded which). The CDR3 region has the DNA TGTGCCAGCAGCGTAGGGCAGTCCCAAGAGACCCAGTACTTC. Protein sequence: CASSVGQSQETQYF.